These T cell receptor beta chains were read from a single sample in a study of CD8 T cells in ankylosing spondylitis. TCRdb passed the 5' RACE reads through MiXCR, listing each CDR3 protein once. The profile shows approximately 340,000 distinct CDR3 sequences, roughly 14% of them singletons. Sequencing was carried out using blood, either unsorted or a sorted T cell fraction (not recorded which). These receptors were collected from a male donor with ankylosing spondylitis or in good health (not recorded which). Each CDR3 is given with its conserved first and last residue. The D gene is left open where the match is weak. A clone size is listed for some rows: how often the clone was seen (once, few, many), or a class if it is expanded.

d_call,clone_size,j_call,v_call,cdr3_nt,cdr3_aa
NA,few,TRBJ1-4,TRBV6-2/TRBV6-3,TGTGCCAGCAGTTACGGGCAGGGAGGCGAAAAACTGTTTTTT,CASSYGQGGEKLFF
TRBD2,NA,TRBJ2-7,TRBV3-1,TGTGCCAGCAGCCAAGCGGGACTAGCGGATTACGAGCAGTACTTC,CASSQAGLADYEQYF
TRBD1,many,TRBJ1-4,TRBV27,TGTGCCAGCAGTCCCCAAAAAACCAGGGGGAATGAAAAACTGTTTTTT,CASSPQKTRGNEKLFF
NA,many,TRBJ1-1,TRBV12-3/TRBV12-4,TGTGCCAGCAGTTTAGGGGGTGAGACTGAAGCTTTCTTT,CASSLGGETEAFF
TRBD1,few,TRBJ2-7,TRBV5-1,TGCGCCAGCAGCTTAAGGACAGGACCCATCGACGAGCAGTACTTC,CASSLRTGPIDEQYF
TRBD2,NA,TRBJ2-3,TRBV29-1,TGCAGCACTGAAGGCCAGCGGGGGAGCACAGATACGCAGTATTTT,CSTEGQRGSTDTQYF
TRBD1,few,TRBJ1-1,TRBV12-3/TRBV12-4,TGTGCCAGCAGGCCCCCAGGGGGTAACACTGAAGCTTTCTTT,CASRPPGGNTEAFF
TRBD2,NA,TRBJ2-3,TRBV20-1,TGCAGTGCTAGTGGCGGGCGGGAGGGGAGCACAGATACGCAGTATTTT,CSASGGREGSTDTQYF
TRBD1,NA,TRBJ1-6,TRBV12-3/TRBV12-4,TGTGCCAGCAGTACAGGGGCGCGGGGTTCACCCCTCCACTTT,CASSTGARGSPLHF
NA,NA,TRBJ1-2,TRBV29-1,TGCAGCGTTGATGCTTACGGGGGGAGCAATGGCTACACCTTC,CSVDAYGGSNGYTF
TRBD2,few,TRBJ2-7,TRBV5-6,TGTGCCAGCAACCCTAGCGGGAGACCCTACGAGCAGTACTTC,CASNPSGRPYEQYF
TRBD2,NA,TRBJ2-5,TRBV2,TGTGCCAGCAAGCGGGAGAGCGGGAGAAGAGAGACCCAGTACTTC,CASKRESGRRETQYF
NA,many,TRBJ1-2,TRBV7-2,TGTGCCAGCAGCCCCGGGCCCCTCTATGGCTACACCTTC,CASSPGPLYGYTF
TRBD2,NA,TRBJ2-1,TRBV20-1,TGCAGTGCTAGAGGAGTAGCGGGAGAGGTTAGCAATGAGCAGTTCTTC,CSARGVAGEVSNEQFF
NA,NA,TRBJ2-4,TRBV7-8,TGTGCCAGCAGCTCCCAAAACATTCAGTACTTC,CASSSQNIQYF
TRBD2,NA,TRBJ2-2,TRBV12-3/TRBV12-4,TGTGCCAGCAGTTTAGTCGGGAGGGACACCGGGGAGCTGTTTTTT,CASSLVGRDTGELFF
TRBD2,NA,TRBJ2-7,TRBV20-1,TGCAGTGCCCTAAACGGACTAGCGGGGAGGGAGCAGTACTTC,CSALNGLAGREQYF
TRBD1,NA,TRBJ1-1,TRBV12-3/TRBV12-4,TGTGCCAGCAGTTTAGGGACAGGGGGCTGGAGTGAAGCTTTCTTT,CASSLGTGGWSEAFF
TRBD1,few,TRBJ1-6,TRBV6-1,TGTGCCAGCAGACCCGGACAGGTGAATAATTCACCCCTCCACTTT,CASRPGQVNNSPLHF
NA,many,TRBJ1-1,TRBV3-1,TGTGCCAGCAGCCAAGACCCTCCCCCCGGGAACACTGAAGCTTTCTTT,CASSQDPPPGNTEAFF
TRBD2,few,TRBJ2-3,TRBV11-2,TGTGCCAGCAGCTTACTGGGACTAGCGGCAGATACGCAGTATTTT,CASSLLGLAADTQYF
NA,few,TRBJ1-2,TRBV7-9,TGTGCCAGCAGCCCACAGGAAGAAGGGGGCTATGGCTACACCTTC,CASSPQEEGGYGYTF
NA,few,TRBJ1-4,TRBV3-1,TGTGCCAGCAGCCCAAGCTCCGGGACACTTGGCGAAAAACTGTTTTTT,CASSPSSGTLGEKLFF
NA,NA,TRBJ2-7,TRBV5-1,TGCGCCAGCAGCTTGAGTAGCGGTACCTACGAGCAGTACTTC,CASSLSSGTYEQYF
TRBD1,few,TRBJ1-3,TRBV4-1,TGCGCCAGCAGCCAACCATTTGTACAGGGGTCGAAGAACACCATATATTTT,CASSQPFVQGSKNTIYF
NA,few,TRBJ2-1,TRBV4-1,TGCGCCAGCAGCTCCAGGAGGGTGCGGGACAACTACAATGAGCAGTTCTTC,CASSSRRVRDNYNEQFF
TRBD1,NA,TRBJ1-4,TRBV12-3/TRBV12-4,TGTGCCAGCAGCGGGACAGGGCCTAATGAAAAACTGTTTTTT,CASSGTGPNEKLFF
NA,NA,TRBJ2-7,TRBV6-2/TRBV6-3,TGTGCCAGCTGGGGGGACAGACCCTACGAGCAGTACTTC,CASWGDRPYEQYF
NA,few,TRBJ1-1,TRBV7-9,TGTGCCAGCAGCTTAGAGACAGGCACTGAAGCTTTCTTT,CASSLETGTEAFF
NA,NA,TRBJ2-7,TRBV4-1,TGCGCCAGCAGCCAAGTCGGTCGGAGGGGCGAGCAGTACTTC,CASSQVGRRGEQYF
NA,many,TRBJ2-2,TRBV11-1,TGTGCCAGCAGCTTAGTTTTAGGTTATCGAGGAAACACCGGGGAGCTGTTTTTT,CASSLVLGYRGNTGELFF
NA,NA,TRBJ1-1,TRBV12-3/TRBV12-4,TGTGCCAGCAGATCAGGTCCCATGAACACTGAAGCTTTCTTT,CASRSGPMNTEAFF
NA,NA,TRBJ2-7,TRBV3-1,TGTGCCAGCAGCTTTCTTTACGAGCAGTACTTC,CASSFLYEQYF
NA,few,TRBJ1-1,TRBV3-1,TGTGCCAGCAGCCCGGGTGCGCCTGAAGCTTTCTTT,CASSPGAPEAFF
TRBD1,NA,TRBJ2-3,TRBV5-1,TGCGCCAGCAGCTTGGAGGGGGCGAGGGCAGATACGCAGTATTTT,CASSLEGARADTQYF
NA,NA,TRBJ2-6,TRBV20-1,TGCAGTGCTCCGGAGGACTCTGGGGCCAACGTCCTGACTTTC,CSAPEDSGANVLTF
NA,few,TRBJ2-1,TRBV3-1,TGTGCCAGCTCGCTCTACTCCTACAATGAGCAGTTCTTC,CASSLYSYNEQFF
NA,few,TRBJ1-1,TRBV12-3/TRBV12-4,TGTGCCAGCAACAGGGTTTACACTGAAGCTTTCTTT,CASNRVYTEAFF
NA,once,TRBJ2-7,TRBV3-1,TGTGCCAGCAGCCAATCGGGTGGCGGGCCCGTCGCCGAGCAGTACTTC,CASSQSGGGPVAEQYF
TRBD2,many,TRBJ2-1,TRBV20-1,TGCAGTGCTATGGCGGGAGAAGGCGATGAGCAGTTCTTC,CSAMAGEGDEQFF
TRBD2,few,TRBJ2-1,TRBV20-1,TGCAGTGCTAGACCGCGGACTAGCGGGGGTACTCGGGAGCAGTTCTTC,CSARPRTSGGTREQFF
NA,NA,TRBJ1-5,TRBV30,TGTGCCTGGAGTAGATCCAATCAGCCCCAGCATTTT,CAWSRSNQPQHF
NA,many,TRBJ2-4,TRBV6-2/TRBV6-3,TGTGCCAGCAGTTACAGAAACATTCAGTACTTC,CASSYRNIQYF
NA,NA,TRBJ2-1,TRBV5-5,TGTGCCAGCAGCTTGTTTTTCAATGAGCAGTTCTTC,CASSLFFNEQFF
NA,few,TRBJ1-2,TRBV14,TGTGCCAGCAGCCTCACCAGATATGGCTACACCTTC,CASSLTRYGYTF
TRBD2,few,TRBJ2-1,TRBV7-8,TGTGCCAGCAGCCCGCCTCCTAGCGGGGGCTACAATGAGCAGTTCTTC,CASSPPPSGGYNEQFF
TRBD1,many,TRBJ2-3,TRBV12-3/TRBV12-4,TGTGCCAGCAGTGGGACAGGGGATACAGATACGCAGTATTTT,CASSGTGDTDTQYF
NA,many,TRBJ2-7,TRBV7-8,TGTGCCAGCAGCTCCCCTGGGGAGGACGAGCAGTACTTC,CASSSPGEDEQYF
TRBD1,few,TRBJ1-1,TRBV29-1,TGCAGCTTTGACAGGGGTGGCACTGAAGCTTTCTTT,CSFDRGGTEAFF
NA,few,TRBJ1-1,TRBV6-1,TGTGCCAGCAGTGAAGCGCGCACTGAAGCTTTCTTT,CASSEARTEAFF
TRBD1,NA,TRBJ1-2,TRBV6-5,TGTGCCAGCAGTTCCAAGGGGGCCTATGGCTACACCTTC,CASSSKGAYGYTF
TRBD1,few,TRBJ1-1,TRBV7-9,TGTGCCAGCAGCGCGGACAGGGCAACTGAAGCTTTCTTT,CASSADRATEAFF